Shown below are 7 T cell receptor beta chains from a single sample sequenced in a study of cytotoxic CD8 clonotypes in ibrutinib-treated CLL. Profiling relied on immunoSEQ multiplex PCR, and the TCRdb table lists in-frame clones only, not all of them. The sample has 35,000 to 45,000 clones; 70% to 75% are singletons. Here the sequenced sample was PBMCs, taken at disease progression, from a patient treated with ibrutinib. These receptors all stem from a human donor with chronic lymphocytic leukemia.

The chain carries TRBV2 and TRBJ1-2, with 8 bases matching TRBD1. Germline V gives CDR1 SNHLY, CDR2 FYNNEI. There are 14 residues in the CDR3. V dropped 6 bases and J dropped 5; count of bases not matched to a gene: 8. This chain's CDR3 is CASRINRDRYGYTF. The CDR3 DNA follows: TGTGCCAGCAGAATCAACCGGGACAGGTATGGCTACACCTTC.

The chain employs TRBV7-9 and TRBJ1-6; TRBD1 matches 7 bases. Trimming removed 6 bases from V and 7 bases from J; junction bases left unmatched: 6. The CDR3 extends over 14 amino acids. The germline V gene has CDR1 SEHNR and CDR2 FQNEAQ (reference sequence). The CDR3 bases are TGTGCCAGCAGGATGGGACAGATGAATTCACCCCTCCACTTT. Protein product: CASRMGQMNSPLHF.

The genes are TRBV9 and TRBJ1-6; maybe TRBD1 (6 bases). The CDR3 has 15 amino acids. V lost 0 bases to trimming and J lost 5 bases, with 9 bases between them. Germline lookup yields CDR1 SGDLS and CDR2 YYNGEE. CDR3 DNA sequence: TGTGCCAGCAGCGTAGACAGGGCCGATAATTCACCCCTCCACTTT. Translation gives CASSVDRADNSPLHF.

The CDR3 here is CASSLVSNQPQHF. The CDR3, as DNA: TGTGCCAGCAGCTTAGTTAGCAATCAGCCCCAGCATTTT. The genes are TRBV7-9 and TRBJ1-5, with D unresolved. V lost 1 base and J lost 0, with 1 base in between. Germline V lookup: CDR1 SEHNR, CDR2 FQNEAQ (reference sequence). The length of the CDR3 is 13 residues.

The chain couples TRBV11-3 to TRBJ2-1; 7 bases fit TRBD2. V lost 4 bases and J lost 5; bases outside the gene matches: 8. Germline CDR1 SGHNT, CDR2 YENEEA. CDR3 length: 15 residues. As DNA, the CDR3 is TGTGCCAGCAGCTCCCCTAAGGCGGGGGACAATGAGCAGTTCTTC. This sequence encodes CASSSPKAGDNEQFF. Full variable domain (outside the CDR3, taken from reference TRBV11-3 and TRBJ2-1): EAGVVQSPRYKIIEKKQPVAFWCNPISGHNTLYWYLQNLGQGPELLIRYENEEAVDDSQLPKDRFSAERLKGVDSTLKIQPAELGDSAVYLCASSSPKAGDNEQFFGPGTRLTVL.

V usage is TRBV2 and J usage is TRBJ1-1, with D possibly matching TRBD1 (5 bases). Per the germline V gene, CDR1 is SNHLY and CDR2 is FYNNEI. This CDR3 has 14 amino acids. Trimming removed 3 bases at V and 5 bases at J, with 13 bases between. The CDR3 reads CASSDWVGGTEAFF. CDR3 nucleotides: TGTGCCAGCAGTGATTGGGTGGGGGGGACTGAAGCTTTCTTT.

This clone has a handful of counts. The V call is TRBV29-1, the J call TRBJ1-3; D gene unclear. CDR1 and CDR2 from the germline V gene are SQVTM and ANQGSEA. This CDR3 contains 14 residues. Trimming removed 0 bases at V and 4 bases at J, with 10 bases between. Here the CDR3 reads CSVEDVGQGNTIYF. CDR3 in DNA: TGCAGCGTTGAAGATGTGGGCCAGGGAAACACCATATATTTT. The variable domain in full, completed from reference TRBV29-1 and TRBJ1-3, reads SAVISQKPSRDICQRGTSLTIQCQVDSQVTMMFWYRQQPGQSLTLIATANQGSEATYESGFVIDKFPISRPNLTFSTLTVSNMSPEDSSIYLCSVEDVGQGNTIYFGEGSWLTVV.